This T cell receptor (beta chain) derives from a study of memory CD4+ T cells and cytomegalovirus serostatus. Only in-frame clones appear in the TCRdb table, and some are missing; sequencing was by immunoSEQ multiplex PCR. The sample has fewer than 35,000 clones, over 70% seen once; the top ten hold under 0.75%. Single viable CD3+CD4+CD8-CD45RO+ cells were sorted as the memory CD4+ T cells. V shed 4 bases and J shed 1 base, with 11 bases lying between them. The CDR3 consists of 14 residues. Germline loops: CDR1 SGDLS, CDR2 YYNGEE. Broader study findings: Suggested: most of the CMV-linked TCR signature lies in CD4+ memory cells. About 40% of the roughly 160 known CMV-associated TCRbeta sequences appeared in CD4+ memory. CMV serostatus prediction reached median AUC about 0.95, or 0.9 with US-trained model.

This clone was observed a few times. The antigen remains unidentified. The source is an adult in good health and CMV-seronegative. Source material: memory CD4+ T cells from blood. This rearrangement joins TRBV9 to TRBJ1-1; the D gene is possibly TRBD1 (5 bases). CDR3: CASSSRQWNTEAFF. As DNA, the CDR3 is TGTGCCAGCAGCTCCCGACAGTGGAACACTGAAGCTTTCTTT.